These 15 T cell receptor beta chains were all obtained from the same sample, sequenced in a study of blood T cells in healthy people across ages. Using a J-beta primer mix together with a sample-barcoded 5' primer, a second PCR was run for 7 to 11 cycles. TCRdb independently ran MiXCR on the 5' RACE reads; one entry per CDR3 protein. Seen here are hundreds of thousands of distinct CDR3 sequences, approximately 53% observed once, and the top ten hold about a quarter. The specimen sequenced was blood. The receptors were gathered from a man aged 35 to 55 in good health.

J is TRBJ2-3 and V is TRBV4-2; perhaps TRBD2 as D (6 bases). The germline V gene has CDR1 LGHNA and CDR2 YNFKEQ. There are 18 residues in the CDR3. The V end was cut by 5 bases, the J end by 0 bases, with 21 bases between. The CDR3 DNA reads as TGTGCCAGCAGCAGGGGAGGCCGTCCAGGATCTAGCACAGATACGCAGTATTTT. It encodes CASSRGGRPGSSTDTQYF.

This clonotype appeared a single time. V usage is TRBV2 and J usage is TRBJ1-2, with a tentative D call TRBD1 (6 bases). Between the trimmed V and J ends, which lost 3 bases and 0 bases, there was a span of 20 bases. This CDR3 is 18 amino acids long. Germline-derived CDR1 and CDR2 are SNHLY and FYNNEI. CDR3 in DNA: TGTGCCAGCAGTGAGTCGGGACACCGAATTATTTCTAACTATGGCTACACCTTC. It specifies CASSESGHRIISNYGYTF.

Only a few counts were recorded for this clonotype. V and J are TRBV29-1 and TRBJ2-1, with 8 bases matching TRBD2. J gave up 6 bases and V 3 bases, and 4 bases lay outside the gene matches. CDR1 is SQVTM, CDR2 ANQGSEA, per germline. This CDR3 spans 13 amino acids. CDR3 region: CSVEPSGPNEQFF. CDR3 DNA sequence: TGCAGCGTTGAGCCTAGCGGGCCCAATGAGCAGTTCTTC.

This clonotype appeared a few times. The chain carries TRBV20-1 and TRBJ2-1; 11 bases are a match to TRBD2. The junction had 15 bases not matched to a gene; V was cut back by 5 bases and J by 0 bases. The germline V gene has CDR1 DFQATT and CDR2 SNEGSKA (reference sequence). This CDR3 is 19 amino acids long. DNA of the CDR3: TGCAGTGCTCCGTTCGGGCTAGCGGGGGGCTCCCCCTCCTACAATGAGCAGTTCTTC. This sequence encodes CSAPFGLAGGSPSYNEQFF.

This clonotype is a singleton in its sample. The chain recombines TRBV11-3 with TRBJ2-3, with 14 bases identical to TRBD2. Germline-derived CDR1 and CDR2 are SGHNT and YENEEA. J lost 1 base, V lost 4 bases, and 13 bases had no gene match. This CDR3 is built from 20 residues. CDR3 in amino acids: CASSSRETSGRDGRTDTQYF. The CDR3 nucleotides read TGTGCCAGCAGCTCCCGAGAGACTAGCGGGAGGGATGGCCGCACAGATACGCAGTATTTT.

The gene calls are TRBV27 and TRBJ2-7; TRBD2 might be the D (6 bases). V was cut by 8 bases and J by 3 bases, with 17 bases left in between. From germline, CDR1 is MNHEY and CDR2 SMNVEV (reference sequence). The CDR3 sequence is 14 residues long. CDR3 bases: TGTGCCAGCCATAAGGCGGGACCGTACTACGAGCAGTACTTC. Encoded protein: CASHKAGPYYEQYF.

This chain uses TRBV7-3 with TRBJ2-1; 9 bases are a match to TRBD2. This CDR3 comprises 18 residues. Per germline, CDR1 SGHTA and CDR2 FQGTGA. The V gene end was trimmed by 0 bases and the J gene end by 2 bases; junction bases not matched to a gene: 8. This CDR3 is CASSLTGVAGVTYNEQFF. In DNA, the CDR3 is TGTGCCAGCAGCTTAACGGGGGTAGCGGGGGTTACCTACAATGAGCAGTTCTTC. Drawing the rest from reference TRBV7-3 and TRBJ2-1, the complete variable domain is GAGVSQTPSNKVTEKGKYVELRCDPISGHTALYWYRQSLGQGPEFLIYFQGTGAADDSGLPNDRFFAVRPEGSVSTLKIQRTERGDSAVYLCASSLTGVAGVTYNEQFFGPGTRLTVL.

Here the CDR3 DNA reads TGTGCCAGCAGTTTAGCGGGGCTAGCGGGGAGCACAGATACGCAGTATTTT. Translation: CASSLAGLAGSTDTQYF. The V gene is TRBV12-3 or TRBV12-4, the J gene TRBJ2-3, with 9 bases matching TRBD2. Unmatched junction bases numbered 4, after V lost 0 bases and J lost 0 bases. The CDR3 contains 17 residues.

V gene TRBV7-9 combines with J gene TRBJ2-1; either TRBD1 or TRBD2 may supply D (8 bases each). Germline V gene sequence: CDR1 SEHNR, CDR2 FQNEAQ (reference sequence). The CDR3 consists of 18 residues. Trimming shortened V by 1 base and J by 7 bases, and 23 bases separated the two germline ends. CDR3 sequence: CASSLGGLVSRGRNEQFF. The CDR3 coding sequence is TGTGCCAGCAGCTTAGGGGGACTAGTTTCCAGGGGGCGAAATGAGCAGTTCTTC.

This clonotype was observed once. The V and J genes are TRBV5-1 and TRBJ2-5, with D perhaps TRBD1 or TRBD2 (6 bases each). The J call may be mistaken, given a closer DNA end match to TRBJ2-7. This CDR3 has 12 residues. CDR1 and CDR2 from the germline V gene are SGHRS and YFSETQ. Here the CDR3 reads CASSRETGEQYF. The CDR3 region has the DNA TGCGCCAGCAGCCGGGAGACAGGCGAGCAGTACTTC.

The chain links TRBV30 to TRBJ1-2; D not resolved. V lost 4 bases and J 6 bases, leaving 6 bases between the germline ends. CDR1 GTSNPN and CDR2 SVGIG come from the germline V gene (reference sequence). The CDR3 is 10 residues long. This CDR3 is CAWMRNGYTF. DNA of the CDR3: TGTGCCTGGATGAGGAATGGCTACACCTTC.

The CDR3 coding sequence is TGTGCCAGCTCTCTCGACAGGGAAGGTTGGAACATTCAGTACTTC. Protein product: CASSLDREGWNIQYF. The chain uses TRBV18 and TRBJ2-4, with TRBD1 identical over 7 bases. CDR3 length equals 15 residues. V gave up 6 bases and J gave up 7 bases; unmatched junction bases: 12. The germline V gene has CDR1 KGHSH and CDR2 LQKENI.

V usage is TRBV29-1 and J usage is TRBJ2-7; D gene uncertain. Trimming pared 4 bases from V and 5 bases from J, leaving 18 bases between. Germline lookup yields CDR1 SQVTM and CDR2 ANQGSEA. The CDR3 runs 14 residues. The CDR3 DNA sequence: TGCAGCGTTGTTAGGGCGGCCGGGTCGGACGAGCAGTACTTC. It is translated as CSVVRAAGSDEQYF.

This clonotype was picked up one time. Germline is not matched at one junction end, which may reflect a read error. The V call is TRBV7-3, the J call TRBJ2-1; D call uncertain. This CDR3 region has 15 residues. Germline V gene sequence: CDR1 SGHTA, CDR2 FQGTGA. The CDR3 loop is CASSVGASAYNGQFF. The CDR3 DNA reads TGTGCCAGCAGCGTCGGCGCCTCTGCTTACAATGGGCAGTTCTTC.

This clonotype turned up a few times. The chain combines TRBV6-2 or TRBV6-3 with TRBJ2-5; D not certain. The CDR3 is 15 residues long. V dropped 4 bases and J dropped 0 bases, with 12 bases sitting between them. Germline CDR1 reads MNHEY; CDR2 reads SVGEGT. The chain's CDR3 is CASSWDKHNQETQYF. CDR3 DNA: TGTGCCAGCAGTTGGGATAAACATAACCAAGAGACCCAGTACTTC.